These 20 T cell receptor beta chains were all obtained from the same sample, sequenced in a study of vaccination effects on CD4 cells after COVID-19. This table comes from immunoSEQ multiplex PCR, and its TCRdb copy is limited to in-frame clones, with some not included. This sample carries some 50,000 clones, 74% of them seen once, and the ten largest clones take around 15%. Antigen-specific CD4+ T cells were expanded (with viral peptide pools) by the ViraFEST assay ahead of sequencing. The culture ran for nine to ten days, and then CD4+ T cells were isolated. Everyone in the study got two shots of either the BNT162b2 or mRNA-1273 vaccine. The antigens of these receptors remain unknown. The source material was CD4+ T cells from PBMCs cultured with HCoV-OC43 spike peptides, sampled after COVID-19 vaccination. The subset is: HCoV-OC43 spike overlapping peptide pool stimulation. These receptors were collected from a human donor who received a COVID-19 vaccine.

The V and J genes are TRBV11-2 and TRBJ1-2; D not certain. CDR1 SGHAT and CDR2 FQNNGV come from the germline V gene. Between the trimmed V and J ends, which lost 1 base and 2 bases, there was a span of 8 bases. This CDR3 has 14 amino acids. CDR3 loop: CASSLGPQNYGYTF. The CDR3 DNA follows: TGTGCCAGCAGCTTAGGGCCCCAGAACTATGGCTACACCTTC.

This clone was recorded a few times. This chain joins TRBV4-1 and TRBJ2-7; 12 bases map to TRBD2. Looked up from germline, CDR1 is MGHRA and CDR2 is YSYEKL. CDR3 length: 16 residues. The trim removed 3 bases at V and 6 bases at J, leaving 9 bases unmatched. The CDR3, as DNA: TGCGCCAGCAGCCATCCTAGACTAGCGGGAGAACCCGAGCAGTACTTC. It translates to CASSHPRLAGEPEQYF.

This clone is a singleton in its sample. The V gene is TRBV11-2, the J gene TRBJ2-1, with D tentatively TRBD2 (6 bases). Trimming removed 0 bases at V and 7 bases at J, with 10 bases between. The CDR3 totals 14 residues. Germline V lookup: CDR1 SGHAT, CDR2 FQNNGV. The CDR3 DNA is TGTGCCAGCAGCTTAGAGCCGGGACTGAATGAGCAGTTCTTC. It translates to CASSLEPGLNEQFF.

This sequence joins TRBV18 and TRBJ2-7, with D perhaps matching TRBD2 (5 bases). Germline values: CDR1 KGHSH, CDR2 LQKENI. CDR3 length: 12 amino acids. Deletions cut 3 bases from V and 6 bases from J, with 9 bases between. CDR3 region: CASSPNEGEQYF. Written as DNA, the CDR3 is TGTGCCAGCTCACCGAATGAGGGCGAGCAGTACTTC. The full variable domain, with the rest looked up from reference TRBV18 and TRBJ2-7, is NAGVMQNPRHLVRRRGQEARLRCSPMKGHSHVYWYRQLPEEGLKFMVYLQKENIIDESGMPKERFSAEFPKEGPSILRIQQVVRGDSAAYFCASSPNEGEQYFGPGTRLTVT.

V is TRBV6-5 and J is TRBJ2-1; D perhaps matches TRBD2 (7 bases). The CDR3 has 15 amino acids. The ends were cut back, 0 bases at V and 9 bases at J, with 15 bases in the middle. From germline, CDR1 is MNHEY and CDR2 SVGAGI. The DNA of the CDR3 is TGTGCCAGCAGTTACTCGGGGGGGCAGACGAGTGAGCAGTTCTTC. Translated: CASSYSGGQTSEQFF.

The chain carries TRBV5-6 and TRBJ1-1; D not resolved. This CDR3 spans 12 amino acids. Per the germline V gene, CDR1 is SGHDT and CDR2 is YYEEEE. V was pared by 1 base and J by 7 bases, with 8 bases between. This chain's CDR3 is CASSLMSNEAFF. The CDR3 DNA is TGTGCCAGCAGCTTGATGTCGAATGAAGCTTTCTTT. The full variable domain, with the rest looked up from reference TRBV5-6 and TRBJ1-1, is DAGVTQSPTHLIKTRGQQVTLRCSPKSGHDTVSWYQQALGQGPQFIFQYYEEEERQRGNFPDRFSGHQFPNYSSELNVNALLLGDSALYLCASSLMSNEAFFGQGTRLTVV.

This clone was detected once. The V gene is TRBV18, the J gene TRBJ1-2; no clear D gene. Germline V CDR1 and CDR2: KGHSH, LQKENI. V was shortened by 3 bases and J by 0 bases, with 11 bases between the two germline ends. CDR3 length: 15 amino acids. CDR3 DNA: TGTGCCAGCTCACCTTTACAGCTCTCTAACTATGGCTACACCTTC. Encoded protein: CASSPLQLSNYGYTF.

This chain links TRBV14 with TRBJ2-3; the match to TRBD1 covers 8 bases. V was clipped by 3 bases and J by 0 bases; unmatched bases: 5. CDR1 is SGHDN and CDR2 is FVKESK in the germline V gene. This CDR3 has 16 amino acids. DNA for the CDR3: TGTGCCAGCAGCCAGGGCCGGGACAGGAGCACAGATACGCAGTATTTT. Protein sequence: CASSQGRDRSTDTQYF.

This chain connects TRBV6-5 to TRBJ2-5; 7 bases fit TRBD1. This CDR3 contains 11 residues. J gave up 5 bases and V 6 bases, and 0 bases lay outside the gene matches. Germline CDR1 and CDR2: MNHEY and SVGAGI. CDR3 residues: CASRQGETQYF. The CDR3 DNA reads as TGTGCCAGCAGACAGGGGGAGACCCAGTACTTC.

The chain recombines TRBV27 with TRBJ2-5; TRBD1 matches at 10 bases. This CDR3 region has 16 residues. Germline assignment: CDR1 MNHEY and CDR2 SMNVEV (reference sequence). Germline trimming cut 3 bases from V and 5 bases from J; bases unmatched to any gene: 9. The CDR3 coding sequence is TGTGCCAGCAGTTTGGGACAGGGGCATATTGGGGAGACCCAGTACTTC. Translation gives CASSLGQGHIGETQYF.

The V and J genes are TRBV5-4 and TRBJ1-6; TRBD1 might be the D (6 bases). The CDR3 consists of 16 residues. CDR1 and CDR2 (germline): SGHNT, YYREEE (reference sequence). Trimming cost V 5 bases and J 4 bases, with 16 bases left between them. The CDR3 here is CASRALTGTYNSPLHF. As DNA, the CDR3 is TGTGCCAGCAGGGCCCTAACCGGGACATATAATTCACCCCTCCACTTT.

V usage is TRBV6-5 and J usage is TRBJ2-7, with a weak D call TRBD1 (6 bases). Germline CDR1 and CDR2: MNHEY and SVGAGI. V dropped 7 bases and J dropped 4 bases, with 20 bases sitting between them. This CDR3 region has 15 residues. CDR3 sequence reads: CASKTGYYTTYEQYF. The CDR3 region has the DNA TGTGCCAGCAAAACAGGGTATTATACTACATACGAGCAGTACTTC.

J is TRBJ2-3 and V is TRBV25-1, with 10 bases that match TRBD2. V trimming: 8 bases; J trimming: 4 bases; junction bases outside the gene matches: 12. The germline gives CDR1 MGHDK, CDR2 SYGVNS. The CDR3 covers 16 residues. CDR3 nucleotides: TGTGCCAGCGGACTCTCTAGCGGGAGCCTCCCAGATACGCAGTATTTT. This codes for CASGLSSGSLPDTQYF.

The CDR3 DNA reads as TGTGCCAGCAGTGAAGCGCTTTACAGGGGGGGCGAGCAGTACTTC. It encodes CASSEALYRGGEQYF. This chain joins TRBV2 and TRBJ2-7, with D perhaps matching TRBD1 (8 bases). The CDR3 contains 15 residues. The germline gives CDR1 SNHLY, CDR2 FYNNEI. V was pared by 0 bases and J by 6 bases, with 15 bases between.

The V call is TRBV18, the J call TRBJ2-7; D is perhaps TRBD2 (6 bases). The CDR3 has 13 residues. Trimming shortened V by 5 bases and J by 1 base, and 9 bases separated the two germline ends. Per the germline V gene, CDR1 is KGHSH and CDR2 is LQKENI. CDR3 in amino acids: CASSDGTSYEQYF. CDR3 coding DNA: TGTGCCAGCTCAGATGGGACTTCCTACGAGCAGTACTTC.

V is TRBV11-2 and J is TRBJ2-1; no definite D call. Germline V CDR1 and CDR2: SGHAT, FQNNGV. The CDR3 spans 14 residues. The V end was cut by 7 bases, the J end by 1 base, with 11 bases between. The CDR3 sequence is CASTLQSSYNEQFF. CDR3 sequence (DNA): TGTGCCAGCACGTTACAGAGTTCCTACAATGAGCAGTTCTTC.

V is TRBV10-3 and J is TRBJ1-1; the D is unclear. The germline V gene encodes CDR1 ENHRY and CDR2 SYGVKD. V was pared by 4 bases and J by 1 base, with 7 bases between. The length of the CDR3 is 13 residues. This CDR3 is CAISAEGNTEAFF. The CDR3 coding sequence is TGTGCCATCAGTGCGGAAGGGAACACTGAAGCTTTCTTT.

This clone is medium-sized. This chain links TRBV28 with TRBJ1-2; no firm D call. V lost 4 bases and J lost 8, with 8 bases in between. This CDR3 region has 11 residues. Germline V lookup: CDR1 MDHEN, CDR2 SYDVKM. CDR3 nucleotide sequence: TGTGCCAGCAGTTGGTCGTACGGCTACACCTTC. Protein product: CASSWSYGYTF.

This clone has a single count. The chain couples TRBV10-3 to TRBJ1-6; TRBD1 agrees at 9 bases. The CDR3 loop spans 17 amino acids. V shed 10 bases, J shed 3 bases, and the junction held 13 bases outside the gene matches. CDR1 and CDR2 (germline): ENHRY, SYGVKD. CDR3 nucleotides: TGTGCCACCCGACGGCCGGGACAGGGCCTCTATAATTCACCCCTCCACTTT. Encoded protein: CATRRPGQGLYNSPLHF.

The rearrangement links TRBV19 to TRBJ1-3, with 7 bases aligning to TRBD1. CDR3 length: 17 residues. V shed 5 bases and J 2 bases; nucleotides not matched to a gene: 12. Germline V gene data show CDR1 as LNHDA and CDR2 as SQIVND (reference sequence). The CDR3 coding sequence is TGTGCCAGTAGTTATAACTCGGACAGGTCGGCTGGAAACACCATATATTTT. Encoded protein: CASSYNSDRSAGNTIYF.